These 24 T cell receptor beta chains originate from one sample sequenced in a study of shared T cell receptors in the human thymus. The method was immunoSEQ multiplex PCR; TCRdb's version includes in-frame clones alone and lacks a portion of them. The sample gives 700,000 to 750,000 clones, over 75% of which show up once; roughly 0.01% is in the top ten. The data also belong to a second study, concerning human thymus T cells.

Sequencing was done on a sample of thymocytes. Every receptor here comes from a girl less than two years old with a congenital heart defect.

This chain uses TRBV5-5 with TRBJ1-2, with 7 bases matching TRBD1. This CDR3 has 13 residues. CDR1 and CDR2 (germline): SGHKS, YYEKEE (reference sequence). Trimming took 1 base from V and 7 from J; bases not matched to a gene: 4. CDR3 nucleotide sequence: TGTGCCAGCAGCTTGTTGCCAGGGGGTGGCTACACCTTC. It yields the protein CASSLLPGGGYTF.

The chain is built from TRBV4-1 and TRBJ1-2; 7 nucleotides match TRBD1. The V and J ends lost 5 bases and 5 bases, in that order; junction bases with no gene match: 11. CDR1 and CDR2 (germline): MGHRA, YSYEKL. CDR3 length: 15 residues. In DNA form, the CDR3 reads TGCGCCAGCAGCTTCCCCCAGACAGGGAAGTATGGCTACACCTTC. This encodes CASSFPQTGKYGYTF.

This chain joins TRBV29-1 and TRBJ1-1; D perhaps matches TRBD1 (5 bases). From germline, CDR1 is SQVTM and CDR2 ANQGSEA. The V end lost 4 bases, the J end lost 4 bases, and 10 bases lay between the germline ends. This CDR3 has 12 residues. The CDR3 bases are TGCAGCGTTGCCGCAGGGTTCACTGAAGCTTTCTTT. As protein: CSVAAGFTEAFF.

This chain links TRBV6-6 with TRBJ1-2; D perhaps matches TRBD1 (5 bases). Per germline, CDR1 MNHNY and CDR2 SVGAGI (reference sequence). This CDR3 is 13 amino acids long. Between the trimmed V and J ends, which lost 10 bases and 2 bases, there was a span of 14 bases. The CDR3: CATRQLTNYGYTF. The CDR3 DNA is TGTGCCACCCGACAGCTAACCAACTATGGCTACACCTTC.

Only one count was recorded for this clone. The chain couples TRBV12-5 to TRBJ2-5, with TRBD2 matching 12 bases. Germline trimming cut 3 bases from V and 3 bases from J; bases unmatched to any gene: 8. This CDR3 has 17 amino acids. Germline assignment: CDR1 LGHNT and CDR2 FRNRAP. CDR3 protein: CASGFLRTSGDEETQYF. In DNA form, the CDR3 reads TGTGCTAGTGGTTTTTTGAGGACTAGCGGGGATGAAGAGACCCAGTACTTC.

The V and J genes are TRBV5-8 and TRBJ1-5; tentative D call: TRBD1 (5 bases). CDR1 is SGHTS and CDR2 is YDEGEE in the germline V gene. This CDR3 region has 18 residues. The ends were cut back, 4 bases at V and 4 bases at J, with 24 bases in the middle. For the CDR3, the DNA is TGTGCCAGCAGCCCCAAAGTCAGGGACTCCGAGTTTAATCAGCCCCAGCATTTT. Translation gives CASSPKVRDSEFNQPQHF.

The chain combines TRBV6-6 with TRBJ1-2; D is undetermined. CDR3 length: 14 residues. CDR1 is MNHNY, CDR2 SVGAGI, per germline (reference sequence). V gave up 5 bases and J gave up 1 base, with 11 bases separating them. The CDR3 DNA is TGTGCCAGCAGTCCCCCGTCCGGTAACTATGGCTACACCTTC. Its translation is CASSPPSGNYGYTF.

Here the CDR3 reads CAWKRQSVKTQYF. The CDR3 DNA sequence: TGTGCCTGGAAGCGGCAGTCGGTTAAGACCCAGTACTTC. The chain recombines TRBV30 with TRBJ2-5, with D perhaps matching TRBD2 (5 bases). The CDR3 extends over 13 amino acids. V was pared by 4 bases and J by 6 bases, with 15 bases between. Germline assignment: CDR1 GTSNPN and CDR2 SVGIG (reference sequence).

The V and J genes are TRBV4-1 and TRBJ2-1, with 7 bases matching TRBD2. CDR1 and CDR2 from the germline V gene are MGHRA and YSYEKL. The length of the CDR3 is 17 residues. V shed 5 bases, J shed 9 bases, and the junction held 19 bases outside the gene matches. CDR3 sequence (DNA): TGCGCCAGCAGCAAAGTGGGCCGGGACTACACTCACCGTGAGCAGTTCTTC. It is translated as CASSKVGRDYTHREQFF.

The chain is built from TRBV5-1 and TRBJ1-2; possible D gene TRBD1, 6 bases. Looked up from germline, CDR1 is SGHRS and CDR2 is YFSETQ. The CDR3 extends over 16 amino acids. Trimming removed 5 bases at V and 0 bases at J, with 17 bases between. The CDR3 is CASSPWGRRTNYGYTF. In nucleotides, the CDR3 is TGCGCCAGCAGTCCGTGGGGGCGACGTACTAACTATGGCTACACCTTC.

The CDR3 is CASSLRDRFANTGELFF. The CDR3 DNA is TGCGCCAGCAGCTTGCGCGACAGGTTCGCGAACACCGGGGAGCTGTTTTTT. V usage is TRBV5-1 and J usage is TRBJ2-2; TRBD1 might be the D (6 bases). Deletions cut 1 base from V and 0 bases from J, with 13 bases between. This CDR3 is 17 amino acids long. The germline V gene encodes CDR1 SGHRS and CDR2 YFSETQ.

The chain uses TRBV10-3 and TRBJ2-5; maybe TRBD1 (6 bases). CDR1 and CDR2 from the germline V gene are ENHRY and SYGVKD. CDR3 size: 17 residues. V was clipped by 4 bases and J by 5 bases, with 23 bases between them. Here the CDR3 DNA reads TGTGCCATCAGTGGAGATGGGGCCCACACAGGGCTGGAGACCCAGTACTTC. Amino acids: CAISGDGAHTGLETQYF.

In nucleotides, the CDR3 is TGTGCCAGCAGCCTTACCAAAAGGGACAGGGACCTCACAAACTATGGCTACACCTTC. It codes for CASSLTKRDRDLTNYGYTF. The chain has TRBV14 and TRBJ1-2; TRBD1 matches 9 bases. This CDR3 is 19 amino acids long. The V segment lost 4 bases and the J segment 2 bases; nucleotides outside the gene matches: 17. CDR1 is SGHDN, CDR2 FVKESK, per germline.

V is TRBV19 and J is TRBJ1-5; no definite D call. Trimming pared 8 bases from V and 2 bases from J, leaving 19 bases between. The CDR3 extends over 16 amino acids. In germline, CDR1 is LNHDA, CDR2 SQIVND (reference sequence). CDR3 DNA: TGTGCCAGTGATATCGATATTAGCCGGGGCAATCAGCCCCAGCATTTT. This gives the protein CASDIDISRGNQPQHF.

This clone was detected only once. The gene calls are TRBV23-1 and TRBJ1-2, with D maybe TRBD1 (5 bases). TRBV23-1 is given ORF status, its function remaining uncertain. The CDR3 is made up of 14 amino acids. V lost 7 bases and J 2 bases, leaving 14 bases between the germline ends. The CDR3 bases are TGCGCCAGCATATGGGGCCGAAGCAACTATGGCTACACCTTC. As protein: CASIWGRSNYGYTF.

This clone was counted between two and nine times. This sequence joins TRBV29-1 and TRBJ1-5; D may be TRBD1 (6 bases). The CDR3 runs to 19 residues. Germline lookup yields CDR1 SQVTM and CDR2 ANQGSEA. V gave up 6 bases and J gave up 1 base, with 28 bases separating them. The CDR3 loop reads CSVGAGSLDLGKSNQPQHF. CDR3 DNA sequence: TGCAGCGTGGGGGCGGGTAGCCTTGACTTAGGGAAAAGCAATCAGCCCCAGCATTTT. Full variable domain (rest looked up from reference TRBV29-1 and TRBJ1-5): SAVISQKPSRDICQRGTSLTIQCQVDSQVTMMFWYRQQPGQSLTLIATANQGSEATYESGFVIDKFPISRPNLTFSTLTVSNMSPEDSSIYLCSVGAGSLDLGKSNQPQHFGDGTRLSIL.

The chain combines TRBV30 with TRBJ1-6, with D possibly TRBD1 on 5 matching bases. The CDR3 runs 15 residues. V lost 0 bases and J 9 bases, leaving 15 bases between the germline ends. Germline CDR1 is GTSNPN and CDR2 is SVGIG (reference sequence). DNA for the CDR3: TGTGCCTGGAGTGTACAAAAGGGGCTAACTTCACCCCTCCACTTT. Its protein is CAWSVQKGLTSPLHF.

The V gene is TRBV6-4, the J gene TRBJ1-1; 7 nucleotides align to TRBD1. The V gene's germline CDR1 is MRHNA and CDR2 SNTAGT. Trimming cost V 6 bases and J 2 bases; bases outside gene matches: 6. The CDR3 extends over 14 amino acids. CDR3 sequence: CASRPTGTNTEAFF. The CDR3 DNA follows: TGTGCCAGCAGACCGACAGGGACTAACACTGAAGCTTTCTTT.

As to this clone: Other DNA sequences from this sample encode an identical CDR3 as well. This sequence joins TRBV5-1 and TRBJ2-1; 7 nucleotides match TRBD1. Germline CDR1 is SGHRS and CDR2 is YFSETQ. V dropped 0 bases and J dropped 0; count of bases not matched to a gene: 6. This CDR3 comprises 17 residues. The CDR3 nucleotides are TGCGCCAGCAGCTTGGGGACAGGCCCGACCTCCTACAATGAGCAGTTCTTC. Residues: CASSLGTGPTSYNEQFF.

This chain joins TRBV30 and TRBJ2-5; D may be TRBD2 (6 bases). CDR3 length equals 15 residues. The V end was cut by 0 bases, the J end by 5 bases, with 16 bases between. Germline V gene lookup returns CDR1 GTSNPN and CDR2 SVGIG (reference sequence). CDR3: CAWSVAPGGSETQYF. The CDR3 DNA follows: TGTGCCTGGAGTGTAGCCCCTGGAGGGAGTGAGACCCAGTACTTC. The complete variable domain, with remaining parts taken from reference TRBV30 and TRBJ2-5, reads SQTIHQWPATLVQPVGSPLSLECTVEGTSNPNLYWYRQAAGRGLQLLFYSVGIGQISSEVPQNLSASRPQDRQFILSSKKLLLSDSGFYLCAWSVAPGGSETQYFGPGTRLLVL.

The chain has TRBV29-1 and TRBJ1-3, with TRBD1 as a possible D gene (5 bases). Germline CDR1 is SQVTM and CDR2 is ANQGSEA. Trimming removed 6 bases at V and 7 bases at J, with 16 bases between. The CDR3 spans 13 residues. CDR3 protein: CSVVVPGENTIYF. DNA for the CDR3: TGCAGCGTCGTGGTCCCGGGGGAGAACACCATATATTTT. The variable domain in full, with the rest retrieved from reference TRBV29-1 and TRBJ1-3, is SAVISQKPSRDICQRGTSLTIQCQVDSQVTMMFWYRQQPGQSLTLIATANQGSEATYESGFVIDKFPISRPNLTFSTLTVSNMSPEDSSIYLCSVVVPGENTIYFGEGSWLTVV.

J is TRBJ1-5 and V is TRBV10-2; TRBD1 is a possible D gene (6 bases). Germline CDR1 WSHSY, CDR2 SAAADI. The CDR3 covers 13 residues. V lost 5 bases and J lost 11, with 16 bases in between. Here the CDR3 reads CASSPALGAAQHF. CDR3 coding DNA: TGCGCCAGCAGTCCCGCCTTGGGGGCGGCCCAGCATTTT.

The V call is TRBV5-1, the J call TRBJ1-3; TRBD1 matches 10 bases. The germline gives CDR1 SGHRS, CDR2 YFSETQ. V lost 2 bases and J lost 0; bases outside the gene matches: 8. The CDR3 contains 18 residues. The CDR3 loop reads CASSLTGTGENSGNTIYF. Written as DNA, the CDR3 is TGCGCCAGCAGCTTAACAGGGACAGGGGAGAACTCTGGAAACACCATATATTTT.

This rearrangement joins TRBV5-4 to TRBJ1-1, with 8 bases lining up with TRBD1. This CDR3 region has 15 residues. Germline CDR1 and CDR2: SGHNT and YYREEE (reference sequence). V trimming: 0 bases; J trimming: 4 bases; junction bases outside the gene matches: 5. The CDR3 nucleotides read TGTGCCAGCAGCTTGGGAAAACAGGGGGTCACTGAAGCTTTCTTT. It specifies CASSLGKQGVTEAFF.